The 14 T cell receptor beta chains below were found in one sample sequenced in a study of identifying expanded T cells in peripheral blood. TCRdb's copy holds only in-frame clones and misses some; the assay was immunoSEQ multiplex PCR. The sample lists roughly 75,000 clones; roughly 90% were seen once. The sample consisted of blood. All receptors come from a person aged 18 to 75 in good health.

This chain connects TRBV19 to TRBJ1-1; 7 nucleotides agree with TRBD1. V lost 5 bases to trimming and J lost 0 bases; unmatched junction nucleotides: 6. This CDR3 region has 15 residues. Germline V gene lookup returns CDR1 LNHDA and CDR2 SQIVND (reference sequence). This CDR3 reads CASSVRGGMNTEAFF. CDR3 bases: TGTGCCAGTAGTGTCAGGGGGGGCATGAACACTGAAGCTTTCTTT.

The chain joins TRBV27 to TRBJ2-6, with TRBD2 matching over 11 bases. The germline V gene encodes CDR1 MNHEY and CDR2 SMNVEV (reference sequence). This CDR3 contains 18 residues. After removal of 5 bases from V and 2 bases from J, the junction contained 8 bases not matched to a gene. The CDR3 is CASSPLAGGVPGANVLTF. The CDR3 nucleotides are TGTGCCAGCAGTCCCTTAGCGGGAGGGGTTCCTGGGGCCAACGTCCTGACTTTC.

V is TRBV19 and J is TRBJ2-1; TRBD2 matches 8 bases. Germline assignment: CDR1 LNHDA and CDR2 SQIVND (reference sequence). Trimming took 10 bases from V and 6 from J; bases not matched to a gene: 2. CDR3 length: 11 residues. In DNA, the CDR3 is TGTGCCACCCGGGGGGGCAATGAGCAGTTCTTC. Protein sequence: CATRGGNEQFF.

The V gene is TRBV6-5, the J gene TRBJ2-1; perhaps D is TRBD1 or TRBD2 (6 bases each). The V gene lost 6 bases and the J gene lost 5 bases, with 11 bases spanning the gap. The CDR3 has 13 amino acids. From germline, CDR1 is MNHEY and CDR2 SVGAGI. CDR3 protein: CASRSGADNEQFF. The DNA of the CDR3 is TGTGCCAGCAGATCGGGGGCTGACAATGAGCAGTTCTTC.

The chain links TRBV4-3 to TRBJ2-7; D call uncertain. The CDR3 totals 15 residues. Trimming left V 0 bases short and J 1 base short, with 10 bases between. The germline gives CDR1 LGHNA, CDR2 YSLEER. CDR3 protein: CASSQDAARSYEQYF. CDR3 sequence (DNA): TGCGCCAGCAGCCAAGATGCTGCCCGTTCCTACGAGCAGTACTTC.

The genes are TRBV21-1 and TRBJ2-1. TRBV21-1 is given as a pseudogene. This CDR3 spans 16 amino acids. The CDR3 is CASSTGPSEPYNEQFF. The CDR3 bases are TGTGCCAGCAGCACAGGACCGAGTGAGCCTTACAATGAGCAGTTCTTC.

This clone was observed a single time. The gene calls are TRBV5-4 and TRBJ1-1; 8 positions match TRBD1. Germline V gene lookup returns CDR1 SGHNT and CDR2 YYREEE (reference sequence). CDR3 length equals 14 residues. V lost 0 bases and J lost 7; bases outside the gene matches: 5. The DNA for the CDR3 is TGTGCCAGCAGCTTGGAGGACAGGGATTTTGAAGCTTTCTTT. Amino acids: CASSLEDRDFEAFF.

Remarks on this clone: Within the sample, other DNA sequences also encode this same CDR3. V is TRBV7-2 and J is TRBJ2-2; a possible D gene is TRBD2 (5 bases). The CDR3 runs to 18 residues. The germline V gene has CDR1 SGHTA and CDR2 FQGNSA. V was pared by 2 bases and J by 0 bases, with 16 bases between. CDR3 residues: CASSLSPFSGSNTGELFF. The CDR3 DNA reads TGTGCCAGCAGCTTATCCCCCTTCAGCGGATCGAACACCGGGGAGCTGTTTTTT.

The chain uses TRBV12-5 and TRBJ2-1; TRBD1 might be the D (5 bases). The germline V and J ends were trimmed by 0 bases and 6 bases, with 15 bases remaining between them. CDR1 and CDR2 (germline): LGHNT, FRNRAP. The CDR3 is made up of 16 amino acids. As DNA, the CDR3 is TGTGCTAGTGGTTTGGTACTTTCGGGCAGGGCCAATGAGCAGTTCTTC. This translates into CASGLVLSGRANEQFF. Together with reference TRBV12-5 and TRBJ2-1, the CDR3 gives the full variable domain: DARVTQTPRHKVTEMGQEVTMRCQPILGHNTVFWYRQTMMQGLELLAYFRNRAPLDDSGMPKDRFSAEMPDATLATLKIQPSEPRDSAVYFCASGLVLSGRANEQFFGPGTRLTVL.

The chain recombines TRBV5-4 with TRBJ2-3, with 9 bases lining up with TRBD2. Losses at the gene ends were 5 bases for V and 2 bases for J; bases not matched to a gene: 6. The CDR3 is 15 residues long. Germline V lookup: CDR1 SGHNT, CDR2 YYREEE (reference sequence). The CDR3 sequence: CASSNAGGVTDTQYF. The CDR3 nucleotides are TGTGCCAGCAGTAACGCGGGGGGGGTCACAGATACGCAGTATTTT.

The gene calls are TRBV6-6 and TRBJ1-1; D is uncertain. The length of the CDR3 is 11 residues. The V end lost 6 bases, the J end lost 6 bases, and 8 bases lay between the germline ends. Germline-derived CDR1 and CDR2 are MNHNY and SVGAGI (reference sequence). The CDR3: CASSPFAEAFF. In DNA form, the CDR3 reads TGTGCCAGCAGCCCTTTTGCTGAAGCTTTCTTT.

The chain employs TRBV4-1 and TRBJ2-5, with D uncertain. The V end lost 1 base, the J end lost 4 bases, and 13 bases lay between the germline ends. There are 15 residues in the CDR3. The germline V gene encodes CDR1 MGHRA and CDR2 YSYEKL. The CDR3 reads CASSQGDSNPETQYF. CDR3 nucleotide sequence: TGCGCCAGCAGCCAAGGGGATAGCAATCCAGAGACCCAGTACTTC.

V is TRBV2 and J is TRBJ1-3; 9 bases agree with TRBD1. V shed 3 bases and J 2 bases; nucleotides not matched to a gene: 8. This CDR3 has 17 amino acids. Per germline, CDR1 SNHLY and CDR2 FYNNEI. The CDR3 sequence: CASSDTGGAFTGNTIYF. CDR3 nucleotides: TGTGCCAGCAGTGATACAGGGGGCGCGTTTACTGGAAACACCATATATTTT.

The chain links TRBV12-5 to TRBJ2-2; D call uncertain. The CDR3 runs 14 residues. CDR1 LGHNT and CDR2 FRNRAP come from the germline V gene. V lost 4 bases and J lost 5, with 11 bases in between. The CDR3 spells CASGYSSVTGELFF. The CDR3 region has the DNA TGTGCTAGTGGTTACTCCAGCGTTACCGGGGAGCTGTTTTTT.